This TCR beta chain was retrieved from a study of blood T cell repertoires in COVID-19. Study-level information: The samples span acute and convalescent COVID-19 from the United States, Italy and Spain.

Seattle's cohort entered during active infection and was followed longitudinally. Authors' processing steps: Estimation of nucleated cell counts relied on the amplification of reference gene primers. The table came from immunoSEQ multiplex PCR; TCRdb's copy has only in-frame clones and leaves some out. V and J calls and clone size are as listed in that table; D and trimming were resolved from the DNA. The sample consists of around 300,000 clones, 90% of them appearing once. V lost 4 bases to trimming and J lost 10 bases, with 17 bases between them. This CDR3 contains 13 residues. Per germline, CDR1 SGDLS and CDR2 YYNGEE.

Sequencing input: peripheral blood. The chain uses TRBV9 and TRBJ1-1; D ambiguous. The receptor's source is a woman aged 35 to 49 with COVID-19, enrolled during active disease. CDR3 sequence (DNA): TGTGCCAGCAGCCTAATCTCGGAGTATGCAGCTTTCTTT. This gives the protein CASSLISEYAAFF.